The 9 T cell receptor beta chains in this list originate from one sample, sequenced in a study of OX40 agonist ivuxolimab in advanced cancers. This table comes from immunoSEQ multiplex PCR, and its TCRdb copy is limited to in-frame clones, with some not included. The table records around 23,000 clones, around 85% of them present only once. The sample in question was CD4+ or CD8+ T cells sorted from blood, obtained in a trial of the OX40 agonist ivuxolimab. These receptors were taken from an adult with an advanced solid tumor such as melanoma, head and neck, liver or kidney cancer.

CDR3 in amino acids: CASSYTGVRNSPLHF. The DNA of the CDR3 is TGTGCCAGCAGTTACACAGGGGTACGTAATTCACCCCTCCACTTT. The chain carries TRBV13 and TRBJ1-6; TRBD1 matches at 7 bases. The CDR3 has 15 residues. V lost 6 bases to trimming and J lost 6 bases; unmatched junction nucleotides: 8. The germline CDR1 and CDR2 sequences are PRHDT and FYEKMQ (reference sequence).

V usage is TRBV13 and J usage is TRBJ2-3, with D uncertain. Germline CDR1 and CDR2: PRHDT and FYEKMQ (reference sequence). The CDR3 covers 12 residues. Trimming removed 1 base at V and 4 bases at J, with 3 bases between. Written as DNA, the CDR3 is TGTGCCAGCAGCTTAGAGTCAGATACGCAGTATTTT. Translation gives CASSLESDTQYF.

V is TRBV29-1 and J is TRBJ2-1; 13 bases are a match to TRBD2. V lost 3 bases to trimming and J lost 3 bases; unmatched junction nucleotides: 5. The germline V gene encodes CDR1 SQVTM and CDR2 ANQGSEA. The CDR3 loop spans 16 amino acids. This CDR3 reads CSVEGTSGTLYNEQFF. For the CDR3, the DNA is TGCAGCGTTGAGGGGACTAGCGGGACCCTCTACAATGAGCAGTTCTTC.

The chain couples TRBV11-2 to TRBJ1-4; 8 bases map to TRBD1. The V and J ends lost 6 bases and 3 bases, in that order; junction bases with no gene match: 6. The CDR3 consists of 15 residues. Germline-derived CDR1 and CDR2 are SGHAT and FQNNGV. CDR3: CASRHGQGPNEKLFF. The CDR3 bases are TGTGCCAGCAGACACGGACAGGGCCCTAATGAAAAACTGTTTTTT.

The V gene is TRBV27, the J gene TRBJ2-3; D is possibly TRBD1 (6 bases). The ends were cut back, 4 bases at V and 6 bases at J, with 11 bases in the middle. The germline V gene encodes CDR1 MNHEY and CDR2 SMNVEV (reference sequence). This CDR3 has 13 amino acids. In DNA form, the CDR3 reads TGTGCCAGCAGTTCCCCAGGGGCGGATACGCAGTATTTT. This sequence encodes CASSSPGADTQYF.

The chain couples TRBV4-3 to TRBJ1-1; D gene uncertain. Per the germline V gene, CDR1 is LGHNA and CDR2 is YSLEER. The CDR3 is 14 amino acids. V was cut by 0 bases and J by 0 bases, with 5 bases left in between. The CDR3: CASSQDSVNTEAFF. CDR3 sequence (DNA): TGCGCCAGCAGCCAAGATAGTGTGAACACTGAAGCTTTCTTT.

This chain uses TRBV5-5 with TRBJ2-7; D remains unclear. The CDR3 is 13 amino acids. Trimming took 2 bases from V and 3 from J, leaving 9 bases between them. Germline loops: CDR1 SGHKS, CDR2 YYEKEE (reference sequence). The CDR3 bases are TGTGCCAGCAGCTTCAAAGTTTTCTACGAGCAGTACTTC. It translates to CASSFKVFYEQYF.

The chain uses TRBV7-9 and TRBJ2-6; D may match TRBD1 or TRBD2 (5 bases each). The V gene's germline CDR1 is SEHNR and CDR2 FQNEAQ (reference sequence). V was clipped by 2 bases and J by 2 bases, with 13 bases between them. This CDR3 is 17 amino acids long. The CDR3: CASSLTRGRTGANVLTF. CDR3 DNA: TGTGCCAGCAGCTTAACGAGGGGACGCACTGGGGCCAACGTCCTGACTTTC. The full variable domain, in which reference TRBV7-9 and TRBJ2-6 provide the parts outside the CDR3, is DTGVSQNPRHKITKRGQNVTFRCDPISEHNRLYWYRQTLGQGPEFLTYFQNEAQLEKSRLLSDRFSAERPKGSFSTLEIQRTEQGDSAMYLCASSLTRGRTGANVLTFGAGSRLTVL.

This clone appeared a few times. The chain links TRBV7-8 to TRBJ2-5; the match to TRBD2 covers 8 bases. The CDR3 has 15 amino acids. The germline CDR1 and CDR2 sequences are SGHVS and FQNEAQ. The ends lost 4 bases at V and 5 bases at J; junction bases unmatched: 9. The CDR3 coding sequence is TGTGCCAGCAGCTCGCAGCGGGAGAAGAGGGAGACCCAGTACTTC. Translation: CASSSQREKRETQYF. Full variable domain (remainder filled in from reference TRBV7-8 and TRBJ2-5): GAGVSQSPRYKVAKRGQDVALRCDPISGHVSLFWYQQALGQGPEFLTYFQNEAQLDKSGLPSDRFFAERPEGSVSTLKIQRTQQEDSAVYLCASSSQREKRETQYFGPGTRLLVL.